The sequence of this T cell receptor (beta chain) was determined in a study of cytotoxic CD8 clonotypes in ibrutinib-treated CLL. Background on the study: Researchers reported about a dozen relapsed/refractory and under 16 treatment-naive patients, 17 to 18 of them IGHV unmutated.

Target depth was 1 in 200,000 to 1 in 1 million T cells, about 10x per clonotype. The protocol was immunoSEQ multiplex PCR, while the TCRdb copy is restricted to in-frame clones and leaves out a portion. Of about 200,000 clones detected, around 70% appear once; the ten largest clones hold roughly 5.8%. Per germline, CDR1 GTSNPN and CDR2 SVGIG (reference sequence). The CDR3 covers 12 residues. Trimming pared 3 bases from V and 6 bases from J, leaving 11 bases between. This material consisted of PBMCs, taken after 12 months of ibrutinib treatment. V and J are TRBV30 and TRBJ2-5; possibly TRBD2 for D (6 bases). This TCR was recovered from a human donor with chronic lymphocytic leukemia. The CDR3 DNA reads TGTGCCTGGAGGCGCGGGGATAAGACCCAGTACTTC. It yields the protein CAWRRGDKTQYF.